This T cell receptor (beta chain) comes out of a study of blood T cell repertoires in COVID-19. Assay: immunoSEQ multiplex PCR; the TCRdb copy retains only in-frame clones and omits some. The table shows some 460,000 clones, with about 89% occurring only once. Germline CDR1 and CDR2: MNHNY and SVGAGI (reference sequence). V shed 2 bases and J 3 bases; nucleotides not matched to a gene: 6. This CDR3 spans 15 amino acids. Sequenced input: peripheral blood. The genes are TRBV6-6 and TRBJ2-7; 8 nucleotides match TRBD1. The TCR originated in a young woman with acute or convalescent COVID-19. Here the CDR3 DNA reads TGTGCCAGCAGTTACATAGACAGGGGTTTCTACGAGCAGTACTTC. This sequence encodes CASSYIDRGFYEQYF.